This entry is about one T cell receptor (beta chain). The sample originates from a study of T-cell reconstitution after alpha-beta-depleted transplantation in children. Germline CDR1 and CDR2: ENHRY and SYGVKD. V was cut by 4 bases and J by 1 base, with 15 bases left in between. CDR3 size: 16 residues. The TCRbeta library incorporated unique molecular identifiers. TCRdb re-analysed the PCR reads in MiXCR, keeping a single row per CDR3 protein. The sample holds fewer than 400,000 distinct CDR3 sequences, 20% seen once. This receptor was identified in a human donor who donated a stem cell graft to a child with acute myeloid leukemia. The input for sequencing was PBMCs from the stem cell graft donor, taken from the stem cell graft. The V gene is TRBV10-3, the J gene TRBJ2-3; TRBD1 might be the D (6 bases). CDR3 nucleotide sequence: TGTGCCATCAGTGCAAGGACAGATGGGGGCACAGATACGCAGTATTTT. Amino acid sequence: CAISARTDGGTDTQYF.